Each of the 29 T cell receptor beta chains below was sequenced from the same sample in a study of metastatic and nonmetastatic thyroid tumors. Thyroid surgery was preceded by no treatment in any patient. MiXCR re-clonotyped the PCR reads for TCRdb. The table has approximately 7,000 clones, over 15% seen once. The sample consisted of adjacent normal tissue. These receptor sequences come from a male donor with papillary thyroid cancer or a benign thyroid nodule (not recorded which). Some clones in this sample may be carry-over from other donors' samples.

This chain connects TRBV12-3 or TRBV12-4 to TRBJ1-2; 8 nucleotides align to TRBD1. V trimming: 7 bases; J trimming: 2 bases; junction bases outside the gene matches: 15. The CDR3 runs to 17 residues. The chain's CDR3 is CASTSGYEGQANYGYTF. CDR3 DNA sequence: TGTGCCAGCACCTCCGGTTATGAGGGACAGGCGAACTATGGCTACACCTTC.

This clone is medium-sized by share. The chain has TRBV7-8 and TRBJ2-7; D not certain. The germline V gene has CDR1 SGHVS and CDR2 FQNEAQ. The ends were cut back, 1 base at V and 2 bases at J, with 9 bases in the middle. The CDR3 is 14 residues long. The CDR3: CASSLGNLAYEQYF. In DNA form, the CDR3 reads TGTGCCAGCAGCTTAGGAAATCTTGCCTACGAGCAGTACTTC.

This clone came up once. The J gene is TRBJ2-1, the V gene TRBV20-1; D perhaps matches TRBD2 (6 bases). The ends were cut back, 3 bases at V and 6 bases at J, with 15 bases in the middle. The CDR3 covers 14 residues. Germline V gene lookup returns CDR1 DFQATT and CDR2 SNEGSKA (reference sequence). CDR3 loop: CSASLSGTSNEQFF. The CDR3 DNA reads TGCAGTGCTAGTTTGTCCGGGACTTCCAATGAGCAGTTCTTC.

By share of the sample, this clone is large. The V and J genes are TRBV6-1 and TRBJ2-7; no reliable D call. This CDR3 spans 14 amino acids. Per the germline V gene, CDR1 is MNHNS and CDR2 is SASEGT. V was clipped by 10 bases and J by 2 bases, with 18 bases between them. The CDR3 sequence: CATTGRASAYEQYF. The CDR3 nucleotides read TGTGCCACTACTGGACGAGCCTCCGCCTACGAGCAGTACTTC.

This clone has at least ten counts. This chain uses TRBV15 with TRBJ2-7; D remains ambiguous. Trimming shortened V by 0 bases and J by 5 bases, and 11 bases separated the two germline ends. The CDR3 is 14 amino acids. Germline V lookup: CDR1 LNHNV, CDR2 YYDKDF (reference sequence). CDR3 nucleotide sequence: TGTGCCACCAGCAGAGATCGAAGAGACAACGAGCAGTACTTC. As protein: CATSRDRRDNEQYF.

V usage is TRBV6-2 or TRBV6-3 and J usage is TRBJ2-7; D is undetermined. Trimming pared 2 bases from V and 1 base from J, leaving 9 bases between. The CDR3 has 14 residues. The germline V gene has CDR1 MNHEY and CDR2 SVGEGT. The CDR3, as DNA: TGTGCCAGCAGTTACACAGCAGATTCCTACGAGCAGTACTTC. Its translation is CASSYTADSYEQYF.

In this sample, this clone turned up a few times. The chain uses TRBV20-1 and TRBJ2-3; weak D call: TRBD2 (7 bases). This CDR3 region has 14 residues. Germline V gene lookup returns CDR1 DFQATT and CDR2 SNEGSKA (reference sequence). V shed 2 bases and J shed 4 bases, with 13 bases lying between them. CDR3 protein: CSARPGGGADTQYF. CDR3 nucleotide sequence: TGCAGTGCTAGACCAGGAGGGGGGGCAGATACGCAGTATTTT.

The chain joins TRBV27 to TRBJ2-5; 11 bases line up with TRBD2. With V trimmed by 6 bases and J by 0 bases, 3 bases remained unmatched. This CDR3 contains 15 residues. From germline, CDR1 is MNHEY and CDR2 SMNVEV (reference sequence). CDR3 protein: CASRELAGDQETQYF. CDR3 in DNA: TGTGCCAGCAGGGAACTAGCGGGGGACCAAGAGACCCAGTACTTC.

The chain uses TRBV20-1 and TRBJ1-1; D is undetermined. Trimming stripped 3 bases from V and 8 bases from J, with 13 bases between. CDR3 length equals 12 residues. Germline V lookup: CDR1 DFQATT, CDR2 SNEGSKA (reference sequence). The DNA for the CDR3 is TGCAGTGCTAGTTCCGATTCGATCGAAGCTTTCTTT. The encoded protein is CSASSDSIEAFF.

The rearrangement joins TRBV20-1 to TRBJ2-3, with 12 bases fitting TRBD2. CDR1 and CDR2 (germline): DFQATT, SNEGSKA (reference sequence). The CDR3 sequence is 17 residues long. Germline trimming cut 8 bases from V and 2 bases from J; bases unmatched to any gene: 14. CDR3 nucleotide sequence: TGCAGTTCGACTGGACTAGCGGGATATCTCCCCACAGATACGCAGTATTTT. It is translated as CSSTGLAGYLPTDTQYF.

This clone was counted a few times. This chain links TRBV6-1 with TRBJ2-1; D is undetermined. The ends were cut back, 7 bases at V and 6 bases at J, with 7 bases in the middle. This CDR3 is 11 amino acids long. Germline V gene data show CDR1 as MNHNS and CDR2 as SASEGT. The CDR3 coding sequence is TGTGCCAGCACAGTTCGCAATGAGCAGTTCTTC. It encodes CASTVRNEQFF.

Comments on this clone: A much larger clone differs by one base, so this may be a read error. The same CDR3 also results from other DNA sequences found in this sample. V usage is TRBV2 and J usage is TRBJ1-4; TRBD1 aligns across 7 bases. Per germline, CDR1 SNHLY and CDR2 FYNNEI. V was pared by 8 bases and J by 8 bases, with 8 bases of the junction left unmatched. The CDR3 consists of 13 residues. Here the CDR3 reads CASGTGTVEKLFF. The DNA for the CDR3 is TGTGCCAGCGGAACTGGGACAGTCGAAAAACTGTTTTTT.

This clone has only a few counts. The rearrangement joins TRBV20-1 to TRBJ2-1; TRBD2 matches 7 bases. The germline V gene encodes CDR1 DFQATT and CDR2 SNEGSKA (reference sequence). J was trimmed by 0 bases and V by 7 bases; bases with no gene match: 9. This CDR3 has 15 amino acids. This CDR3 is CSVGVGGSSYNEQFF. The CDR3 DNA sequence: TGCAGTGTGGGTGTAGGCGGGAGCTCCTACAATGAGCAGTTCTTC.

The DNA for the CDR3 is TGTGCCAGCAGGCGAAGAGCGGCTATCGGAAACACAGATACGCAGTATTTT. Translating it yields CASRRRAAIGNTDTQYF. The chain has TRBV6-2 or TRBV6-3 and TRBJ2-3; D is perhaps TRBD2 (5 bases). The V gene lost 6 bases and the J gene lost 2 bases, with 21 bases spanning the gap. The CDR3 sequence is 17 residues long. Germline values: CDR1 MNHEY, CDR2 SVGEGT.

In its sample, this clone was seen a few times. The V and J genes are TRBV2 and TRBJ1-5, with 9 bases fitting TRBD1. The CDR3 length is 13 residues. After removal of 6 bases from V and 9 bases from J, the junction contained 6 bases not matched to a gene. The germline V gene has CDR1 SNHLY and CDR2 FYNNEI. The CDR3 region has the DNA TGTGCCAGCAGCGGGGACAGGGACGGGCCCCAGCATTTT. As protein: CASSGDRDGPQHF.

The gene calls are TRBV7-2 and TRBJ2-5, with 9 bases identical to TRBD2. Germline CDR1 SGHTA, CDR2 FQGNSA. This CDR3 is built from 15 residues. V was pared by 3 bases and J by 2 bases, with 4 bases of the junction left unmatched. CDR3 DNA: TGTGCCAGCAGCTTTAGCGGGGGCGTACAAGAGACCCAGTACTTC. This sequence encodes CASSFSGGVQETQYF.

This clone was picked up a small number of times. The V gene is TRBV2, the J gene TRBJ2-7; maybe TRBD1 (6 bases). Germline V gene sequence: CDR1 SNHLY, CDR2 FYNNEI. The V end lost 5 bases, the J end lost 6 bases, and 8 bases lay between the germline ends. The CDR3 consists of 11 residues. As DNA, the CDR3 is TGTGCCAGCAGTCTAGGGGGCGAGCAGTACTTC. This translates into CASSLGGEQYF.

Many counts were recorded for this clone. This sequence joins TRBV6-1 and TRBJ1-3; D gene uncertain. This CDR3 has 14 residues. Germline V CDR1 and CDR2: MNHNS, SASEGT. V was trimmed by 5 bases and J by 1 base, leaving 9 bases between them. The CDR3 nucleotides read TGTGCCAGCAGTTTAAGTGGATCTGGAAACACCATATATTTT. This gives the protein CASSLSGSGNTIYF.

In this sample, this clone turned up a few times. V and J are TRBV6-1 and TRBJ1-1, with a weak D call TRBD1 (6 bases). Trimming shortened V by 7 bases and J by 0 bases, and 15 bases separated the two germline ends. Germline CDR1 reads MNHNS; CDR2 reads SASEGT. This CDR3 comprises 15 residues. The CDR3 DNA reads TGTGCCAGCAAGAGAGAGGACAGCCTGAACACTGAAGCTTTCTTT. Translated: CASKREDSLNTEAFF.

In this sample, this clone turned up once. This chain uses TRBV5-1 with TRBJ2-5; D remains unclear. This CDR3 is built from 14 residues. V shed 9 bases and J shed 5 bases, with 20 bases lying between them. Germline loops: CDR1 SGHRS, CDR2 YFSETQ. The CDR3 protein is CATSYDGYVETQYF. CDR3 nucleotides: TGCGCCACGTCGTACGACGGCTATGTGGAGACCCAGTACTTC.

The genes are TRBV2 and TRBJ2-3; D remains ambiguous. The V and J ends lost 4 bases and 0 bases respectively, with 8 bases between them. The CDR3 totals 14 residues. Germline V gene sequence: CDR1 SNHLY, CDR2 FYNNEI. For the CDR3, the DNA is TGTGCCAGCAGTGGGACCGCTAGCACAGATACGCAGTATTTT. This sequence encodes CASSGTASTDTQYF. Using reference TRBV2 and TRBJ2-3 for the parts outside the CDR3, the full variable domain is EPEVTQTPSHQVTQMGQEVILRCVPISNHLYFYWYRQILGQKVEFLVSFYNNEISEKSEIFDDQFSVERPDGSNFTLKIRSTKLEDSAMYFCASSGTASTDTQYFGPGTRLTVL.

The V and J genes are TRBV30 and TRBJ2-1; 10 bases are a match to TRBD2. This CDR3 has 15 residues. With V trimmed by 2 bases and J by 5 bases, 6 bases remained unmatched. Germline CDR1 and CDR2: GTSNPN and SVGIG (reference sequence). The CDR3 nucleotides read TGTGCCTGGAGTAGACCGGGGACTAGCGACAATGAGCAGTTCTTC. Translated: CAWSRPGTSDNEQFF.

Concerning this clone: A much larger clone lies a single base off, so this may be a read error. The rearrangement links TRBV5-4 to TRBJ1-1; D gene uncertain. V lost 4 bases to trimming and J lost 4 bases, with 8 bases between them. The CDR3 runs to 12 residues. CDR1 is SGHNT and CDR2 is YYREEE in the germline V gene (reference sequence). CDR3 sequence: CASSGEVTEAFF. In DNA form, the CDR3 reads TGTGCCAGCAGCGGGGAGGTCACTGAAGCTTTCTTT.

This clone was recorded many times. The gene calls are TRBV20-1 and TRBJ2-1, with D unclear. The CDR3 sequence is 13 residues long. Germline CDR1 is DFQATT and CDR2 is SNEGSKA (reference sequence). V was cut by 2 bases and J by 0 bases, with 5 bases left in between. The CDR3 region has the DNA TGCAGTGCTAGAAGACCCTCCTACAATGAGCAGTTCTTC. Protein sequence: CSARRPSYNEQFF.

This clone counts as medium-sized. V gene TRBV29-1 combines with J gene TRBJ1-1; TRBD1 aligns across 11 bases. The CDR3 runs 14 residues. Germline V CDR1 and CDR2: SQVTM, ANQGSEA. The trim removed 2 bases at V and 2 bases at J, leaving 1 base unmatched. This CDR3 reads CSVERTGGNTEAFF. The CDR3 coding sequence is TGCAGCGTTGAACGGACAGGGGGCAACACTGAAGCTTTCTTT. The whole variable domain, filled in from reference TRBV29-1 and TRBJ1-1, reads SAVISQKPSRDICQRGTSLTIQCQVDSQVTMMFWYRQQPGQSLTLIATANQGSEATYESGFVIDKFPISRPNLTFSTLTVSNMSPEDSSIYLCSVERTGGNTEAFFGQGTRLTVV.

Ten or more counts support this clone. A much larger clone lies one base from this, so it may be a read error. The CDR3 is CASRPSGSPYEQYF. CDR3 DNA sequence: TGTGCCAGCAGACCTTCGGGTTCCCCCTACGAGCAGTACTTC. The chain links TRBV6-1 to TRBJ2-7; D is unresolved. There are 14 residues in the CDR3. CDR1 is MNHNS and CDR2 is SASEGT in the germline V gene. V shed 6 bases and J shed 2 bases, with 14 bases lying between them.

This clone is termed medium-sized (0.01 to 0.1%). This chain connects TRBV19 to TRBJ2-1; a weak D match, TRBD2 (5 bases). Germline V gives CDR1 LNHDA, CDR2 SQIVND (reference sequence). This CDR3 has 12 residues. The germline V and J ends were trimmed by 4 bases and 8 bases, with 9 bases remaining between them. CDR3 sequence reads: CASSTGLYEQFF. The CDR3 DNA sequence: TGTGCCAGTAGTACCGGACTCTATGAGCAGTTCTTC.

This clone has at least ten counts. The chain recombines TRBV28 with TRBJ1-1, with D hard to call. CDR1 is MDHEN and CDR2 is SYDVKM in the germline V gene. V lost 1 base and J lost 4, with 16 bases in between. The CDR3 is made up of 16 amino acids. CDR3 nucleotides: TGTGCCAGCAGTTTATTTAGTGGTCAGTTGTCCACTGAAGCTTTCTTT. Its protein product is CASSLFSGQLSTEAFF.

This chain joins TRBV5-5 and TRBJ1-2, with 8 bases aligning to TRBD1. CDR1 is SGHKS, CDR2 YYEKEE, per germline (reference sequence). V dropped 0 bases and J dropped 4; count of bases not matched to a gene: 2. This CDR3 is 14 amino acids long. In DNA, the CDR3 is TGTGCCAGCAGCTTGGGGGACAGGTCCTATGGCTACACCTTC. Translating it yields CASSLGDRSYGYTF.